Below, one TCR beta chain is given with its context. This clone's antigen is unknown. Base quality data are lacking; no much larger clone is found one base away. The data stem from a study of T cell changes during pregnancy in multiple sclerosis (dated by TCRdb to the late 2010s). About the study as a whole: Changes in the T cell repertoire over the course of pregnancy were examined in this study in women with multiple sclerosis.

Library prep was done by the immunoSEQ multiplex PCR assay. TCRdb's version of the immuneACCESS table is confined to in-frame rearrangements and falls short of the full clone set. An unresolved V gene accounts for under half of the shortfall where checked; the remainder is of unknown origin. Recorded for this sample are roughly 52,000 clones; 90% to 95% of them occurred a single time. The ten most abundant clones make up 3% to 3.5% of the sample. The specimen comprised CD8+ T cells from peripheral blood mononuclear cells, sampled in the third trimester of pregnancy. This clonotype was obtained from a female donor with multiple sclerosis, enrolled in a pregnancy study.

The nucleotides are TGTGCCAGCAGCCCAAGCGGGAGATTCGAGCAGTACTTC. This codes for CASSPSGRFEQYF. The V and J genes are TRBV7-9 and TRBJ2-7; a stretch of 8 junction bases matches TRBD2. Germline trimming amounts to 5 bases on V and 6 bases on J, with 6 as the count of junction bases outside the gene matches. Via the germline V gene (reference sequence), CDR1 is SEHNR and CDR2 FQNEAQ. Reading from cysteine to phenylalanine, the CDR3 counts 13 amino acids. Here the CDR3 DNA is all that survives: 39 bases in frame from base 1.